This T cell receptor (beta chain) originates from a study of blood T cell repertoires in COVID-19. Only in-frame clones appear in the TCRdb table, and some are missing; sequencing was by immunoSEQ multiplex PCR. The profile shows tens of thousands of clones, around 87% of them singletons. The CDR3 contains 17 residues. Deletions cut 2 bases from V and 0 bases from J, with 14 bases between. Germline values: CDR1 MNHNS, CDR2 SASEGT. The gene calls are TRBV6-1 and TRBJ1-3; no clear D gene. Specimen: peripheral blood. The TCR originated in a man aged 35 to 55 with COVID-19, enrolled during active disease. CDR3 in DNA: TGTGCCAGCAGTGAAAGGCGGTTTGGTGTCTCTGGAAACACCATATATTTT. Translation: CASSERRFGVSGNTIYF.